The 11 T cell receptor beta chains below come from one sample, sequenced in a study of T cell responses to AZD1222 COVID-19 vaccine. Here immunoSEQ multiplex PCR was the method, and the copy in TCRdb shows in-frame clones only, minus some. This sample has roughly 100,000 clones, with 88% found just once. This sample comprised peripheral blood, obtained on day 0 of AZD1222 vaccination. The receptors come from an adult in good health.

The chain uses TRBV7-2 and TRBJ1-5; 9 bases align to TRBD1. Germline-derived CDR1 and CDR2 are SGHTA and FQGNSA. V lost 5 bases, J lost 8 bases, and 7 bases stayed unmatched. This CDR3 contains 14 residues. This chain's CDR3 is CASSTGTGLKPQHF. Here the CDR3 DNA reads TGTGCCAGCAGCACCGGGACAGGGCTTAAGCCCCAGCATTTT.

The genes are TRBV18 and TRBJ1-3, with D perhaps TRBD1 (5 bases). Trimming removed 3 bases at V and 0 bases at J, with 6 bases between. The CDR3 runs to 14 residues. Germline CDR1 reads KGHSH; CDR2 reads LQKENI. The DNA for the CDR3 is TGTGCCAGCTCACCGGGGGTCTCTGGAAACACCATATATTTT. Amino acid sequence: CASSPGVSGNTIYF. Using reference TRBV18 and TRBJ1-3 for the parts outside the CDR3, the full variable domain is NAGVMQNPRHLVRRRGQEARLRCSPMKGHSHVYWYRQLPEEGLKFMVYLQKENIIDESGMPKERFSAEFPKEGPSILRIQQVVRGDSAAYFCASSPGVSGNTIYFGEGSWLTVV.

DNA for the CDR3: TGTGCCAGCAGCTTCGAAAGCGGGAGATTGAATCGCAATGAGCAGTTCTTC. Amino acid sequence: CASSFESGRLNRNEQFF. The rearrangement links TRBV7-9 to TRBJ2-1; TRBD2 aligns across 8 bases. Per germline, CDR1 SEHNR and CDR2 FQNEAQ (reference sequence). The CDR3 is made up of 17 amino acids. V trimming: 3 bases; J trimming: 6 bases; junction bases outside the gene matches: 13.

The chain uses TRBV28 and TRBJ1-2, with D uncertain. The germline V gene has CDR1 MDHEN and CDR2 SYDVKM. V was cut by 3 bases and J by 3 bases, with 8 bases left in between. This CDR3 region has 13 residues. CDR3 coding DNA: TGTGCCAGCAGTTTGGATTCGTACTATGGCTACACCTTC. This codes for CASSLDSYYGYTF.

J is TRBJ1-2 and V is TRBV25-1; TRBD1 matches at 7 bases. V trimming: 2 bases; J trimming: 6 bases; junction bases outside the gene matches: 3. CDR3 length equals 13 residues. Per germline, CDR1 MGHDK and CDR2 SYGVNS. CDR3: CASSEMGTDGYTF. Written as DNA, the CDR3 is TGTGCCAGCAGTGAAATGGGGACAGATGGCTACACCTTC.

The rearrangement joins TRBV19 to TRBJ2-1; D is perhaps TRBD1 (5 bases). The ends were cut back, 5 bases at V and 8 bases at J, with 19 bases in the middle. This CDR3 spans 15 amino acids. The V gene's germline CDR1 is LNHDA and CDR2 SQIVND (reference sequence). Here the CDR3 reads CASSAGFGWLDEQFF. CDR3 DNA sequence: TGTGCCAGTAGTGCAGGGTTTGGGTGGCTAGATGAGCAGTTCTTC.

This clone was detected a few times. This rearrangement joins TRBV18 to TRBJ1-1; 10 nucleotides align to TRBD1. CDR1 and CDR2 from the germline V gene are KGHSH and LQKENI. This CDR3 is 14 amino acids long. V shed 9 bases, J shed 5 bases, and the junction held 9 bases outside the gene matches. CDR3 sequence reads: CASSRDRGRTEAFF. DNA of the CDR3: TGTGCCAGTTCCCGGGACAGGGGAAGGACTGAAGCTTTCTTT.

This chain connects TRBV27 to TRBJ1-6, with 12 bases matching TRBD1. CDR1 and CDR2 (germline): MNHEY, SMNVEV (reference sequence). The V and J ends lost 3 bases and 13 bases, in that order; junction bases with no gene match: 4. The CDR3 is 14 amino acids. The CDR3 loop reads CASSLGQGALPLHF. In DNA form, the CDR3 reads TGTGCCAGCAGTTTGGGACAGGGGGCCCTCCCCCTCCACTTT.

CDR3 nucleotides: TGTGCCAGCAGCCAGATACTTAACTATGGCTACACCTTC. This codes for CASSQILNYGYTF. The chain joins TRBV25-1 to TRBJ1-2; no clear D. Germline-derived CDR1 and CDR2 are MGHDK and SYGVNS. This CDR3 contains 13 residues. The V and J ends lost 6 bases and 1 base respectively, with 9 bases between them.

The chain joins TRBV11-1 to TRBJ2-1; 13 bases agree with TRBD2. Germline lookup yields CDR1 SGHAT and CDR2 FQDESV (reference sequence). The CDR3 totals 19 residues. Trimming cost V 0 bases and J 4 bases; bases outside gene matches: 9. The CDR3 reads CASSLAGTSGIGVYNEQFF. Written as DNA, the CDR3 is TGTGCCAGCAGCTTAGCCGGGACTAGCGGGATAGGGGTGTACAATGAGCAGTTCTTC. The full variable domain, in which reference TRBV11-1 and TRBJ2-1 provide the parts outside the CDR3, is EAEVAQSPRYKITEKSQAVAFWCDPISGHATLYWYRQILGQGPELLVQFQDESVVDDSQLPKDRFSAERLKGVDSTLKIQPAELGDSAMYLCASSLAGTSGIGVYNEQFFGPGTRLTVL.

The chain combines TRBV5-1 with TRBJ1-1; D might be TRBD1 (6 bases). The germline V and J ends were trimmed by 5 bases and 7 bases, with 15 bases remaining between them. Germline CDR1 and CDR2: SGHRS and YFSETQ. The CDR3 is 13 residues long. The CDR3 bases are TGCGCCAGCAGTGGACAGACGCAGGGTGAAGCTTTCTTT. Encoded protein: CASSGQTQGEAFF.